This paragraph covers one TCR beta chain sequence. It lacks a known antigen. Base quality data are lacking; no much larger clone is found one base away. In total, 666 healthy bone marrow donors made up the cohort. At the time of sampling, every cohort member was nominally healthy, though immune exposures that went unrecorded were likely present. The donor tested CMV seronegative, placing the donor among the 350 to 400 seronegative members of the cohort. Each donor provided a peripheral blood sample, and peripheral blood mononuclear cells were used for TCR beta sequencing. Genomic DNA was extracted from the blood cell samples with the Qiagen DNeasy Blood Extraction Kit. This sample was taken from a study of cytomegalovirus exposure and HLA in healthy donors (TCRdb year 2017). Study-wide context: In an earlier analysis of some 550 of the donors, roughly 300 Gb of sequence data and 100 million or so unique TCR beta sequences from some 170 million T cells were reported. Around 320 gigabases of sequencing data and some 85 million unique TCR sequences were included in an early release covering several hundred HLA-typed donors. Among the roughly 400 genotyped donors, 75% to 90% belonged to the genetic ancestry cluster associated with self-reported Caucasian donors. The aim of the study was to test whether cataloging public T cell receptors could identify signatures of past pathogen exposure. The study used immunosequencing to profile the T cell repertoires of hundreds of subjects and linked those repertoires to cytomegalovirus serostatus. In addition to the first cohort of around 670 subjects, a separate validation cohort of 120 different subjects was used. The study combined high-throughput TCR immunosequencing, statistical association of individual TCRs with disease status, and machine learning to predict cytomegalovirus infection status. A later analysis re-analyzed previously published TCR beta repertoires from 550 to 700 donors and added high-resolution HLA genotyping to study TCR occurrence patterns. Rather than drawing on any new phenotypic data, the later analysis identified candidate immune exposures from TCR beta sequences and the way those sequences occurred across donors. An earlier analysis of around 580 of the donors used high-throughput TCR beta sequencing to judge whether each TCR beta V gene segment behaved as functional or pseudogenic. Alongside the repertoire data, information on donor age, sex, ethnicity and CMV serostatus was compiled. A later genetic analysis used genome-wide SNP genotypes for about 65% of the roughly 700 donors, treating that subset as a discovery cohort. Every repertoire in the discovery cohort had been generated on one and the same sequencing platform. HLA typing included class I and class II loci at four-digit resolution. The number of typed donors differed by locus: roughly 620-630 for A, B, C, DRB1 and DQB1; 522 for DQA1; 600 to 610 for DPA1; and around 450 for DPB1. Four or five DR-DQ haplotypes were handled as single units for association and clustering because linkage in the cohort was strong. Among a few hundred genotyped donors of the cohort, an average of roughly 240,000 unique TCR beta nucleotide sequences were sequenced per donor, around 18% of them non-productive. Study-level results and caveats: The cohort was sequenced for TCR beta chains only, and without alpha or paired-chain data the features that could be detected were limited. Compared with the approximately 670-donor mean, donors in an Asian-associated ancestry cluster had fewer N-insertions in productive TCRs, according to a later genetic analysis. A further reported finding was that TCR beta sequences accurately predicted the HLA-A and HLA-B alleles for most subjects in the first cohort. In a later analysis, some 17,000 TCR beta sequences were associated with specific HLA alleles at a false discovery rate of 0.05. Assigning TCR associations to individual alleles was difficult when HLA alleles, especially DR and DQ, strongly co-occurred. Because counts were too low, under 20 rarely observed V segments, including chromosome 9 orphons, were left out of the earlier analysis of 587 of the donors. For the cohort, immune exposure information was limited to CMV serostatus. In a later analysis, most CMV-associated TCR beta chains were found to appear HLA-restricted, with HLA associations seemingly driven largely by CMV exposure. Linkage disequilibrium might explain the correlated functional status among segregating V segments, but an unknown experimental factor could not be excluded. An earlier analysis of some 590 of the donors showed that most TCR beta V segments appeared in productive rearrangements either about 90% or about 30% of the time, which broadly matched IMGT annotations. The sequencing pipeline was judged likely to have produced a cluster of highly shared sequence variants as a technical artifact. In both the original and validation cohorts, the classifier was reported to diagnose cytomegalovirus status with high specificity and sensitivity. Because HLA typing was missing for some donors at each locus, association tests included only the typed subset. A later analysis found that HLA-associated TCR beta chains were more clonally expanded and had lower generation probabilities than equally common non-associated chains. Some IMGT-functional V segments, including TRBV6-2 and TRBV6-3, could not be told apart with the 87-base-pair reads, so those segments were excluded. According to the authors, the approach could potentially be generalized to other disease states and immunological phenotypes. The study gave a list of 150 to 200 TCR beta chains associated with cytomegalovirus. In vitro tests confirmed that three of the cytomegalovirus-associated TCR beta chains recognize cytomegalovirus antigens. A later genetic analysis associated a missense DCLRE1C variant with V-gene and J-gene trimming of TCR beta chains, and an independent cohort replicated the association. A later analysis reported that several top co-occurrence clusters appeared linked to parvovirus B19, influenza, CMV and Epstein-Barr virus. A later analysis found that TCR association rates varied across HLA loci, with DRB1 alleles showing the most associated TCRs and HLA-C alleles the fewest. Across donors, most TCR sequences were observed very rarely, whereas some public TCRs were present in many individuals. The presence/absence analyses assumed that sequencing depth was roughly uniform across donors, and that assumption may not be true.

The method behind the library was the immunoSEQ multiplex PCR assay. For the multiplex PCR, a mixture combining 60 forward primers for TCR Vbeta segments and 13 reverse primers for TCR Jbeta segments was used. A multiplex PCR assay on genomic DNA amplified the CDR3 region of rearranged TCR beta genes. On the Illumina HiSeq System, the amplified TCR beta libraries were sequenced as 87-base-pair reads. Turning to the authors' computational methods: A later analysis tallied around 82 million unique TCR beta chains across the 550 to 850 repertoires, and some 10 million of those chains were shared by two or more donors. A nearest-neighbor algorithm error-corrected the raw reads and collapsed the reads into unique sequences, merging closely related sequences to remove PCR and sequencing errors. V, D and J gene segments were assigned by aligning CDR3 sequences to IMGT reference sequences. For a sequence to be retained, a match of at least six nucleotides to both a V gene segment and a J gene segment was required. Rearrangements were classified as productive when the CDR3 lacked stop codons and remained in frame with V and J, and all other rearrangements were classified as non-productive. Following IMGT convention, CDR3 was defined as the stretch from the second conserved V-encoded cysteine up to the conserved J-encoded phenylalanine. Sequences without an unambiguous match to a single V gene segment were excluded from the earlier analysis of approximately 560 of the donors. An earlier analysis of 450 to 650 of the donors called V segments functional above 56.7% productive rearrangements and segregating when the between-donor standard deviation exceeded 5%. To diagnose cytomegalovirus status from the catalog of TCR beta chain sequences, a statistical classification framework was built. In a later analysis, V and J genes were assigned by comparing TCR nucleotide sequences against IMGT/GENE-DB human TR gene sequences. Using the TCRdist pipeline, a later analysis assigned CDR3 sequences along with most-parsimonious VDJ recombination scenarios. In a later analysis, each TCR beta chain was defined by its CDR3 amino acid sequence together with its V-gene family, and reads lacking a unique V-gene family were excluded. As a way to deal with suspected cross-contamination and a sequencing artifact, a later analysis dropped roughly 600 nucleotide sequences that were highly shared and had low generation probability. For each public chain, a later analysis derived a clonal expansion index from normalized ranks of inferred template counts within each repertoire. In a later analysis, generation probabilities were computed using a VDJ recombination model fitted to out-of-frame rearrangements, and the results were checked against IGoR. A later analysis scored TCR-TCR, TCR-HLA and TCR-CMV co-occurrence with hypergeometric tests, applying a repertoire-size bias correction to TCR pairs. False discovery rates were estimated in a later analysis by permuting HLA or CMV assignments 20 times. In a later analysis, co-occurring TCRs were grouped using DBSCAN, with TCRdist sequence similarity added in when clustering inside HLA-allele-positive subsets. Co-occurrence clustering excluded repertoires with fewer than 30,000 or more than 120,000 public chains, plus five with anomalous nucleotide sharing. The table comes from immuneACCESS by way of TCRdb, which keeps in-frame sequences with V and J called. Part of the clones is missing from these tables; in studies checked, under half for an unresolved V gene and the rest for unknown reasons. That table supplies the V and J calls and clone size; D and trimming were determined from the DNA. The sample has 100,000 to 150,000 clones on record, 70% to 80% of them singletons. Of the sample, less than 2.5% falls within the top ten clones.

The germline V gene encodes CDR1 SNHLY and CDR2 FYNNEI. Clipping removes 7 bases from V and 2 bases from J, with 6 as the unmatched junction base count. The CDR3, cysteine through phenylalanine, is 14 amino acids long. The CDR3 DNA has 42 bases and is translated from base 1. Sequenced material: PBMCs. The sequence is built from TRBV2 and TRBJ2-3; 7 bases in the junction line up with TRBD1. The receptor's source is a man aged 50 or older in good health and CMV-seronegative. The CDR3 protein is CASIEDRYTDTQYF. The DNA is as follows: TGTGCCAGCATTGAGGACAGGTACACAGATACGCAGTATTTT.